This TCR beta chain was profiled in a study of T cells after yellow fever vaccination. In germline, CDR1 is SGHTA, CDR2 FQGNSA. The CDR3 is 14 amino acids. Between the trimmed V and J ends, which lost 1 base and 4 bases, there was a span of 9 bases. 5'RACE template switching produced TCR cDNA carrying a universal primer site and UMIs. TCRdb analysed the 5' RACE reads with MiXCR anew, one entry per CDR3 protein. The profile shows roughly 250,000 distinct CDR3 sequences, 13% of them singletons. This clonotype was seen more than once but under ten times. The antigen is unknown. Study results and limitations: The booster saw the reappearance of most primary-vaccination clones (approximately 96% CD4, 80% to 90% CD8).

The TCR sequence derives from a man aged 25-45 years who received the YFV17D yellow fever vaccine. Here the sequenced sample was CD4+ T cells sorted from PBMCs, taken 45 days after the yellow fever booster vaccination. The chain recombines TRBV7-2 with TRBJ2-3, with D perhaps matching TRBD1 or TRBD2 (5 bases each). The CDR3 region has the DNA TGTGCCAGCAGCTTAGTTGGGGGAGCAGATACGCAGTATTTT. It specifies CASSLVGGADTQYF.